Listed below are T cell receptor beta chains from one sample, sequenced in a study of T-cell reconstitution after alpha-beta-depleted transplantation in children. TCRdb reprocessed the PCR reads via MiXCR and lists one record per CDR3 protein. The sample includes about 250,000 distinct CDR3 sequences, about 24% of them seen just once. The specimen comprised PBMCs, mostly from graft donor cells, sampled 360 days after TCRalphabeta/CD19-depleted stem cell transplant. The receptors were sampled from a female patient aged 2 to 10 who had a stem cell transplant for congenital amegakaryocytic thrombocytopenia, so the T cells may come from the graft donor. Each CDR3 is given with its conserved first and last residue. A D gene is named only where the DNA matches it firmly. Not every row has a clone size; where given, it reads once, few, many or a size class.

clone size	V gene	J gene	D gene	CDR3 protein	CDR3 DNA
.	TRBV28	TRBJ2-5	TRBD1	CASSSDRTQETEYF	TGTGCCAGCAGTTCGGACAGGACCCAAGAGACCGAGTACTTC
few	TRBV4-2	TRBJ2-4	TRBD1	CASSQIAGTGDIQYF	TGTGCCAGCAGCCAAATAGCCGGGACAGGGGACATTCAGTACTTC
many	TRBV6-2/TRBV6-3	TRBJ2-5	.	CASREQGQETQYF	TGTGCCAGCAGAGAGCAGGGCCAAGAGACCCAGTACTTC
.	TRBV29-1	TRBJ2-2	TRBD1	CSVPGQGDTGELFF	TGCAGCGTTCCGGGACAGGGGGACACCGGGGAGCTGTTTTTT
few	TRBV10-3	TRBJ2-4	.	CAISENSRLTKNIQYF	TGTGCCATCAGTGAGAACAGCCGGTTGACCAAAAACATTCAGTACTTC
.	TRBV10-3	TRBJ1-2	.	CAINPQPSTDNYGYTF	TGTGCCATCAATCCCCAGCCATCGACAGATAACTATGGCTACACCTTC
.	TRBV4-1	TRBJ2-3	.	CASSQVGRGKDTDTQYF	TGCGCCAGCAGCCAAGTTGGGAGGGGGAAGGACACAGATACGCAGTATTTT
many	TRBV28	TRBJ1-5	.	CASSSGGTDQPQHF	TGTGCCAGCAGTTCCGGGGGCACAGATCAGCCCCAGCATTTT
few	TRBV12-3/TRBV12-4	TRBJ2-1	TRBD1	CASSLLRGQGRVF	TGTGCCAGCAGTTTGTTACGTGGACAGGGGCGGGTCTTC
.	TRBV3-1	TRBJ2-1	.	CASSQSEYNEQFF	TGTGCCAGCAGCCAAAGCGAGTACAATGAGCAGTTCTTC
.	TRBV3-1	TRBJ2-1	TRBD2	CASSQEGTSGSLFSYNEQFF	TGTGCCAGCAGCCAAGAGGGGACTAGCGGGAGCCTTTTCTCCTACAATGAGCAGTTCTTC
many	TRBV29-1	TRBJ2-1	TRBD1	CSVGTGVLGEQFF	TGCAGCGTTGGGACAGGGGTTTTAGGTGAGCAGTTCTTC
few	TRBV7-9	TRBJ2-5	TRBD2	CASSQRLAGTVETQYF	TGTGCCAGCAGCCAAAGACTAGCAGGAACTGTAGAGACCCAGTACTTC
few	TRBV4-1	TRBJ2-7	TRBD1	CASSQFGQGWREQYF	TGCGCCAGCAGCCAATTCGGACAGGGGTGGAGGGAGCAGTACTTC
.	TRBV27	TRBJ2-7	.	CASSNRPGSYYEQYF	TGTGCCAGCAGTAACAGACCCGGGTCCTACTACGAGCAGTACTTC
.	TRBV5-1	TRBJ2-6	.	CASSWGRRTHSGANVLTF	TGCGCCAGCAGCTGGGGTCGGCGGACTCACTCTGGGGCCAACGTCCTGACTTTC
.	TRBV7-9	TRBJ2-2	.	CASSLALPGELFF	TGTGCCAGCAGCTTAGCTCTTCCCGGGGAGCTGTTTTTT
.	TRBV30	TRBJ2-1	.	CAWKTGSYEQFF	TGTGCCTGGAAGACGGGTAGTTATGAGCAGTTCTTC
.	TRBV13	TRBJ1-2	.	CASSLGTTGYTF	TGTGCCAGCAGCTTAGGGACGACTGGCTACACCTTC
few	TRBV10-3	TRBJ2-1	.	CAISESTADEQFF	TGTGCCATCAGTGAGTCGACTGCGGATGAGCAGTTCTTC
many	TRBV9	TRBJ1-3	.	CASSPTTGPGNTIYF	TGTGCCAGCAGCCCCACGACAGGTCCTGGAAACACCATATATTTT
.	TRBV29-1	TRBJ1-1	.	CSVEVSTGTTEAFF	TGCAGCGTTGAAGTCTCTACAGGGACGACTGAAGCTTTCTTT
many	TRBV28	TRBJ2-2	.	CASSLEANGELFF	TGTGCCAGCAGTTTGGAGGCCAACGGGGAGCTGTTTTTT
many	TRBV28	TRBJ2-3	.	CASSWGAGGSTDTQYF	TGTGCCAGCAGTTGGGGGGCCGGAGGGAGCACAGATACGCAGTATTTT
.	TRBV6-1	TRBJ2-7	.	CASASVGVAYEQYF	TGTGCCAGCGCCTCAGTGGGGGTAGCCTACGAGCAGTACTTC
.	TRBV10-2	TRBJ2-2	TRBD2	CASSESRLASGTGELFF	TGCGCCAGCAGTGAGTCCCGACTAGCGTCTGGAACCGGGGAGCTGTTTTTT
many	TRBV4-2	TRBJ1-2	TRBD1	CASSQETGNYGYTF	TGTGCCAGCAGCCAAGAGACAGGGAACTATGGCTACACCTTC
.	TRBV29-1	TRBJ2-7	TRBD2	CSVGLAGGHYEQYF	TGCAGCGTAGGACTAGCGGGAGGGCACTACGAGCAGTACTTC
.	TRBV29-1	TRBJ2-5	.	CSVGTEETQYF	TGCAGCGTCGGGACTGAAGAGACCCAGTACTTC
few	TRBV10-3	TRBJ2-1	.	CAISDPGTPYNEQFF	TGTGCCATCAGTGATCCAGGAACCCCCTACAATGAGCAGTTCTTC
few	TRBV28	TRBJ1-5	.	CASLKGGSNQPQHF	TGTGCCAGCCTAAAAGGGGGAAGCAATCAGCCCCAGCATTTT